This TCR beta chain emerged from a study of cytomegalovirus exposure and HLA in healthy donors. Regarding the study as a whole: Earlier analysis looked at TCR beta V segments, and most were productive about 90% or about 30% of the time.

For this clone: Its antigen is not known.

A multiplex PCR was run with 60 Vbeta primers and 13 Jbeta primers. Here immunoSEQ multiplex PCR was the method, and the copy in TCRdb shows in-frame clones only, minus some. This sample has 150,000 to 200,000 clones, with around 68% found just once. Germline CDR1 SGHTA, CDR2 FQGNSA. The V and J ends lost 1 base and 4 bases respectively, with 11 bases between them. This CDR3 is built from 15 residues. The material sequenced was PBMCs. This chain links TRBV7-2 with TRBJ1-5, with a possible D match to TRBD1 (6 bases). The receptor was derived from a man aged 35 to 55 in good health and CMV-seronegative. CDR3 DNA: TGTGCCAGCAGCTTAGATGGACAGATGAATCAGCCCCAGCATTTT. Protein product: CASSLDGQMNQPQHF. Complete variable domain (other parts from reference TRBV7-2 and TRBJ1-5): GAGVSQSPSNKVTEKGKDVELRCDPISGHTALYWYRQSLGQGLEFLIYFQGNSAPDKSGLPSDRFSAERTGGSVSTLTIQRTQQEDSAVYLCASSLDGQMNQPQHFGDGTRLSIL.